Shown below are 21 T cell receptor beta chains from a single sample sequenced in a study of identical twins. TCRdb passed the 5' RACE reads through MiXCR, listing each CDR3 protein once. The repertoire consists of 450,000 to 600,000 distinct CDR3 sequences, with approximately 20% occurring once and the leading ten covering 0.45% to 0.5%. Another study also made use of these data, one on yellow fever vaccine responses in identical twins.

The source material was CD4+ T cells sorted from blood. These receptors originate from a woman under 30 in good health.

This chain joins TRBV7-2 and TRBJ2-4; D uncertain. This CDR3 contains 12 residues. CDR1 is SGHTA and CDR2 is FQGNSA in the germline V gene. V lost 4 bases and J lost 6, with 7 bases in between. This chain's CDR3 is CASSSLGNIQYF. As DNA, the CDR3 is TGTGCCAGCAGCTCGCTAGGAAACATTCAGTACTTC.

This clonotype was detected a few times. J is TRBJ1-5 and V is TRBV6-1, with D hard to call. This CDR3 region has 14 residues. From germline, CDR1 is MNHNS and CDR2 SASEGT. V was trimmed by 5 bases and J by 7 bases, leaving 15 bases between them. CDR3 in DNA: TGTGCCAGCAGTCCGGGTCCGCACTCACAGCCCCAGCATTTT. It is translated as CASSPGPHSQPQHF.

The table lists this clonotype with a few counts. The genes are TRBV20-1 and TRBJ1-1; 11 positions match TRBD1. V gave up 5 bases and J gave up 4 bases; unmatched junction bases: 6. Germline V gives CDR1 DFQATT, CDR2 SNEGSKA (reference sequence). The CDR3 spans 14 residues. Here the CDR3 reads CSAARTGGGTEAFF. The CDR3 DNA reads as TGCAGTGCTGCCAGGACAGGGGGCGGCACTGAAGCTTTCTTT.

In this sample, this clonotype turned up a few times. CDR3 nucleotide sequence: TGTGCCAGCAGTTTTCTAGCGGGAGTCGCCTACAATGAGCAGTTCTTC. Translated, it gives CASSFLAGVAYNEQFF. The chain joins TRBV12-3 or TRBV12-4 to TRBJ2-1; 10 bases fit TRBD2. This CDR3 is 16 amino acids long. Unmatched junction bases numbered 4, after V lost 3 bases and J lost 2 bases.

There are a few counts of this clonotype. The chain combines TRBV29-1 with TRBJ1-2; D not resolved. V shed 3 bases and J shed 2 bases, with 7 bases lying between them. The CDR3 is 12 residues long. In germline, CDR1 is SQVTM, CDR2 ANQGSEA. The CDR3 is CSVDVLNYGYTF. CDR3 coding DNA: TGCAGCGTTGATGTATTAAACTATGGCTACACCTTC.

The sample holds a few counts of this clonotype. This chain joins TRBV11-1 and TRBJ1-1; D remains ambiguous. Germline CDR1 is SGHAT and CDR2 is FQDESV (reference sequence). The CDR3 is 18 amino acids. V was clipped by 0 bases and J by 0 bases, with 17 bases between them. The CDR3 nucleotides are TGTGCCAGCAGCTTAGCGCCCCGCGGGCAGTCATTGAACACTGAAGCTTTCTTT. As protein: CASSLAPRGQSLNTEAFF.

V is TRBV29-1 and J is TRBJ2-3, with D hard to call. This CDR3 contains 13 residues. Germline V gene data show CDR1 as SQVTM and CDR2 as ANQGSEA. Trimming left V 3 bases short and J 0 bases short, with 7 bases between. CDR3 nucleotides: TGCAGCGTTGATGTAGGGAGCACAGATACGCAGTATTTT. This translates into CSVDVGSTDTQYF.

The genes are TRBV5-8 and TRBJ1-5; perhaps TRBD1 as D (6 bases). The germline V and J ends were trimmed by 4 bases and 7 bases, with 18 bases remaining between them. This CDR3 spans 15 amino acids. Germline-derived CDR1 and CDR2 are SGHTS and YDEGEE. DNA for the CDR3: TGTGCCAGCAGCACCCAAGGAACAGGGTACCAGCCCCAGCATTTT. This sequence encodes CASSTQGTGYQPQHF.

The chain carries TRBV12-3 or TRBV12-4 and TRBJ2-4, with D perhaps matching TRBD1 (5 bases). There are 14 residues in the CDR3. The V and J ends lost 5 bases and 0 bases respectively, with 8 bases between them. The chain's CDR3 is CASSETAAKNIQYF. In DNA, the CDR3 is TGTGCCAGCAGTGAGACAGCAGCCAAAAACATTCAGTACTTC.

This rearrangement joins TRBV6-1 to TRBJ2-1; 12 bases map to TRBD2. This CDR3 region has 14 residues. Looked up from germline, CDR1 is MNHNS and CDR2 is SASEGT. Trimming took 5 bases from V and 11 from J; bases not matched to a gene: 7. CDR3 nucleotide sequence: TGTGCCAGCAGTCTAGCGGGAGGGCCGAAAAAGCAGTTCTTC. This encodes CASSLAGGPKKQFF.

This chain joins TRBV5-1 and TRBJ2-5; 7 positions agree with TRBD2. The V and J ends lost 2 bases and 3 bases, in that order; junction bases with no gene match: 10. Germline values: CDR1 SGHRS, CDR2 YFSETQ. The CDR3 runs to 16 residues. The chain's CDR3 is CASSFQPQSGEETQYF. CDR3 sequence (DNA): TGCGCCAGCAGCTTTCAACCCCAGAGCGGGGAAGAGACCCAGTACTTC.

This clonotype has a handful of counts. This chain connects TRBV29-1 to TRBJ1-2; tentatively, D is TRBD1 (6 bases). CDR1 is SQVTM and CDR2 is ANQGSEA in the germline V gene. Trimming removed 4 bases at V and 2 bases at J, with 14 bases between. The CDR3 spans 14 residues. CDR3 DNA sequence: TGCAGCGTTGCGGGCAGGGGAAAGAACTATGGCTACACCTTC. Its translation: CSVAGRGKNYGYTF. Complete variable domain (other parts from reference TRBV29-1 and TRBJ1-2): SAVISQKPSRDICQRGTSLTIQCQVDSQVTMMFWYRQQPGQSLTLIATANQGSEATYESGFVIDKFPISRPNLTFSTLTVSNMSPEDSSIYLCSVAGRGKNYGYTFGSGTRLTVV.

This chain links TRBV24-1 with TRBJ2-2; D ambiguous. Per germline, CDR1 KGHDR and CDR2 SFDVKD. Deletions cut 5 bases from V and 3 bases from J, with 9 bases between. The length of the CDR3 is 14 residues. CDR3 in amino acids: CATSGPTYTGELFF. In nucleotides, the CDR3 is TGTGCCACCAGTGGCCCCACCTACACCGGGGAGCTGTTTTTT.

This clonotype was observed at least ten times. The rearrangement links TRBV5-1 to TRBJ2-5; a possible D gene is TRBD2 (5 bases). Trimming cost V 0 bases and J 4 bases, with 10 bases left between them. CDR1 and CDR2 from the germline V gene are SGHRS and YFSETQ. This CDR3 contains 14 residues. The CDR3, as DNA: TGCGCCAGCAGCTTGGCTACTAGTGGAGAGACCCAGTACTTC. Its protein product is CASSLATSGETQYF.

V and J are TRBV7-2 and TRBJ2-1; 7 bases fit TRBD2. This CDR3 region has 16 residues. Germline-derived CDR1 and CDR2 are SGHTA and FQGNSA. V shed 0 bases, J shed 6 bases, and the junction held 8 bases outside the gene matches. The chain's CDR3 is CASSLAYGLGLNEQFF. The DNA of the CDR3 is TGTGCCAGCAGCTTAGCCTACGGACTAGGGCTCAATGAGCAGTTCTTC.

This clonotype was seen ten or more times. The rearrangement joins TRBV7-7 to TRBJ2-1; D may be TRBD2 (6 bases). V was pared by 1 base and J by 5 bases, with 9 bases between. Per germline, CDR1 SSHAT and CDR2 FNYEAQ (reference sequence). CDR3 size: 14 residues. In DNA, the CDR3 is TGTGCCAGCAGCTTAGGCGGGACCCACAATGAGCAGTTCTTC. Translation: CASSLGGTHNEQFF.

This rearrangement joins TRBV29-1 to TRBJ2-7; possibly TRBD2 for D (6 bases). The CDR3 spans 11 residues. The germline V and J ends were trimmed by 6 bases and 2 bases, with 8 bases remaining between them. Germline assignment: CDR1 SQVTM and CDR2 ANQGSEA. CDR3 in amino acids: CSVRRAYEQYF. CDR3 nucleotide sequence: TGCAGCGTCCGGAGGGCCTACGAGCAGTACTTC.

The J gene is TRBJ2-1, the V gene TRBV25-1, with TRBD2 matching 8 bases. V lost 5 bases to trimming and J lost 5 bases; unmatched junction nucleotides: 11. The CDR3 sequence is 16 residues long. Germline V gene lookup returns CDR1 MGHDK and CDR2 SYGVNS. CDR3 residues: CASSPAGAGGNNEQFF. CDR3 DNA: TGTGCCAGCAGTCCTGCGGGGGCGGGAGGCAACAATGAGCAGTTCTTC. The variable domain in full, with the rest retrieved from reference TRBV25-1 and TRBJ2-1, is EADIYQTPRYLVIGTGKKITLECSQTMGHDKMYWYQQDPGMELHLIHYSYGVNSTEKGDLSSESTVSRIRTEHFPLTLESARPSHTSQYLCASSPAGAGGNNEQFFGPGTRLTVL.

This clonotype was observed a few times. The V and J genes are TRBV24-1 and TRBJ1-2; 7 bases line up with TRBD1. Germline CDR1 is KGHDR and CDR2 is SFDVKD. This CDR3 is built from 15 residues. V lost 7 bases, J lost 2 bases, and 9 bases stayed unmatched. The CDR3 nucleotides read TGTGCCACCAGCCAAGGGGGCGCCACCAACTATGGCTACACCTTC. Translated, it gives CATSQGGATNYGYTF.

The V and J genes are TRBV6-1 and TRBJ2-5; 10 positions agree with TRBD2. There are 14 residues in the CDR3. Germline V gene data show CDR1 as MNHNS and CDR2 as SASEGT. V was clipped by 9 bases and J by 2 bases; unmatched bases: 6. CDR3 amino acids: CARTAGGVQETQYF. The CDR3 DNA reads as TGTGCCAGAACAGCGGGAGGGGTACAAGAGACCCAGTACTTC.

This clonotype was detected a few times. The V gene is TRBV7-2, the J gene TRBJ1-2; D gene uncertain. This CDR3 contains 12 residues. Germline values: CDR1 SGHTA, CDR2 FQGNSA. Trimming removed 7 bases at V and 8 bases at J, with 14 bases between. CDR3 region: CASTVAPGGYTF. CDR3 DNA: TGTGCCAGCACTGTAGCCCCTGGCGGCTACACCTTC.